The clone carrying this T cell receptor (beta chain) turned up a few times. Its antigen is still unknown. CDR1 is MNHNS, CDR2 SASEGT, per germline. The V and J ends lost 8 bases and 0 bases respectively, with 11 bases between them. The CDR3 has 14 amino acids. These data are taken from a study of early T cells in non-severe SARS-CoV-2 infection. Study-level background: Chains were not paired, and sequencing was done on bulk RNA from unsorted whole blood.

Unique molecular identifiers were affixed to single, distinct cDNA molecules. TCRdb used MiXCR to reprocess the 5' RACE reads, holding one entry per CDR3 protein. The table records 61,000 or so distinct CDR3 sequences, about 11% of them present only once. General study points: Using VDJdb, the matching emphasized anti-spike CD8 responses while missing private and CD4 specificities.

This receptor was identified in an adult who was a healthcare worker with PCR-confirmed SARS-CoV-2 infection or an uninfected control (not recorded which). The donor label of this sample is uncertain. The chain recombines TRBV6-1 with TRBJ1-3; maybe TRBD1 (5 bases). Specimen: whole blood, collected at baseline. CDR3 region: CASFLGGSGNTIYF. Written as DNA, the CDR3 is TGTGCCAGCTTCCTGGGGGGCTCTGGAAACACCATATATTTT.